The entry below gives a single T cell receptor beta chain sequence along with its context. The antigen is not known. Definition of naive CD8+ T cells rested on a CD45RO-CCR7+CD27+CD95- profile. Germline values: CDR1 SGHAT, CDR2 FQNNGV. The CDR3 has 15 residues. The sample belongs to a study of CXCR3-negative and CXCR3-positive naive CD8 T cells. Study conclusions and caveats: A higher hydrophobicity marked the TRB CDR3s of CXCR3-positive naive cells versus CXCR3-negative naive cells.

All TRB cDNA libraries came from 5' RACE performed with UMI labels. TCRdb reprocessed the 5' RACE reads; each CDR3 protein has one entry and no DNA is given. Found here are some 100,000 distinct CDR3 sequences; the top ten clones hold 0.36%. The TCR was taken from a human donor in good health. Some clones in this sample may be carry-over from other donors' samples. The chain is built from TRBV11-2 and TRBJ2-7; absent DNA, TCRdb's TRBD2 call cannot be checked. The specimen sequenced was naive CXCR3+ CD8+ T cells from blood. This sample's subset: CD45RO-CCR7+CD27+CD95- naive CD8+ T cells expressing CXCR3 (TNR3+). This CDR3 reads CASSSSPGLGHEQYF.